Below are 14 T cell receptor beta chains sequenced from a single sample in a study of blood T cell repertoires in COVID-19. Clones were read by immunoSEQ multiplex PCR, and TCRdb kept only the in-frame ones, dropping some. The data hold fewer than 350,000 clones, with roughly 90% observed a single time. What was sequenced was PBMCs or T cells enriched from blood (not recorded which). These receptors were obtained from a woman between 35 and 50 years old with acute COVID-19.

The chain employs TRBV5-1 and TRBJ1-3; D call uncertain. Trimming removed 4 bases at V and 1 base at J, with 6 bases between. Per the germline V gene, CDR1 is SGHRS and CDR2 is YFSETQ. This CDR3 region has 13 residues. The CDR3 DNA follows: TGCGCCAGCAGCCGGACTTCTGGAAACACCATATATTTT. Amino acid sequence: CASSRTSGNTIYF.

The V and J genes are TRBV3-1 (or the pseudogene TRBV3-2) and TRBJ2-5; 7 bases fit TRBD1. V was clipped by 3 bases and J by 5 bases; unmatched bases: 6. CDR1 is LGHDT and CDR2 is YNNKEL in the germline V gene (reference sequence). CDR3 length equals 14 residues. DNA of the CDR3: TGTGCCAGCAGCCATACAGGGGTTGGGGAGACCCAGTACTTC. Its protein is CASSHTGVGETQYF.

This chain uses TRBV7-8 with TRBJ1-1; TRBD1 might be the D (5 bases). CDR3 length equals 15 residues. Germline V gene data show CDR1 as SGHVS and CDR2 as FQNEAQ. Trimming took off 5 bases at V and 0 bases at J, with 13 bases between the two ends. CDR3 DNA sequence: TGTGCCAGCAGCGCAAGGGGCCAGTTGAACACTGAAGCTTTCTTT. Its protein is CASSARGQLNTEAFF.

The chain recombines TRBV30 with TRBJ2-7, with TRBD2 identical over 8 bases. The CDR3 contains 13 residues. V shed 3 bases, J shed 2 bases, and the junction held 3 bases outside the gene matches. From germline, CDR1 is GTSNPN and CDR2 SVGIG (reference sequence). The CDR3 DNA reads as TGTGCCTGGAGCTTGGGACTAGCCTACGAGCAGTACTTC. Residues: CAWSLGLAYEQYF.

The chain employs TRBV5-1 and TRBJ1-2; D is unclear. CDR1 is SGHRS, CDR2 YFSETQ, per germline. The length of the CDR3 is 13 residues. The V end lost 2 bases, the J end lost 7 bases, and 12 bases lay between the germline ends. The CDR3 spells CASSLSREGGYTF. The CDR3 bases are TGCGCCAGCAGCTTAAGTAGGGAGGGTGGCTACACCTTC. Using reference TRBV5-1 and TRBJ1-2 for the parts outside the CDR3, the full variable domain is KAGVTQTPRYLIKTRGQQVTLSCSPISGHRSVSWYQQTPGQGLQFLFEYFSETQRNKGNFPGRFSGRQFSNSRSEMNVSTLELGDSALYLCASSLSREGGYTFGSGTRLTVV.

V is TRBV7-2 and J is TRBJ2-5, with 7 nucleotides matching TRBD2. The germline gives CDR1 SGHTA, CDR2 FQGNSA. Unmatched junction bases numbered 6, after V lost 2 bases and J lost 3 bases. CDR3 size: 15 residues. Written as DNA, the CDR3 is TGTGCCAGCAGCTTAATCGGACTAGGAAAAGAGACCCAGTACTTC. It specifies CASSLIGLGKETQYF.

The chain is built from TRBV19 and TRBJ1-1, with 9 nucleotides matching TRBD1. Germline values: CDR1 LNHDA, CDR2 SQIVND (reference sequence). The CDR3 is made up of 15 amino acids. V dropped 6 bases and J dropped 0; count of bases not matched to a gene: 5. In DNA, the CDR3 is TGTGCCAGTAGACTGGGGACAGGGATGAACACTGAAGCTTTCTTT. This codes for CASRLGTGMNTEAFF.

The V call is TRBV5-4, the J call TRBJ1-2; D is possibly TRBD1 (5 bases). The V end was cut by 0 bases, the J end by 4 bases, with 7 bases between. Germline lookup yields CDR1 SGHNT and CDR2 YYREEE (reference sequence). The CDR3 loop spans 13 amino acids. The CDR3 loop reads CASSLAGIYGYTF. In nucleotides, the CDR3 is TGTGCCAGCAGCTTGGCAGGGATCTATGGCTACACCTTC. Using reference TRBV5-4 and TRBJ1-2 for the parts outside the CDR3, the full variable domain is ETGVTQSPTHLIKTRGQQVTLRCSSQSGHNTVSWYQQALGQGPQFIFQYYREEENGRGNFPPRFSGLQFPNYSSELNVNALELDDSALYLCASSLAGIYGYTFGSGTRLTVV.

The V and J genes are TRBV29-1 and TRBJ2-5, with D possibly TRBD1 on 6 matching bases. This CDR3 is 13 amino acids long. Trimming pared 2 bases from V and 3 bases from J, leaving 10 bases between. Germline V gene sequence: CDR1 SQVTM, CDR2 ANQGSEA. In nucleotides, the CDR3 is TGCAGCGTTGAATTAGAGGGGGAAGAGACCCAGTACTTC. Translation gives CSVELEGEETQYF.

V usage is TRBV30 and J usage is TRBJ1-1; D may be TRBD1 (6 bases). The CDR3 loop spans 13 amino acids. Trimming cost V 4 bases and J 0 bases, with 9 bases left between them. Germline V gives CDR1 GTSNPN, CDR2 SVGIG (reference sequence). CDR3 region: CAWNRDLNTEAFF. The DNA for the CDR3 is TGTGCCTGGAACAGGGACCTGAACACTGAAGCTTTCTTT.

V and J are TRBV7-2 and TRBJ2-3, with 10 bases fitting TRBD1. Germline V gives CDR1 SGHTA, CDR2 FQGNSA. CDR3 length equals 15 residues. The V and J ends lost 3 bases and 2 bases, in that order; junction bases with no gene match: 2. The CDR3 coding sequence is TGTGCCAGCAGCTTGACAGGGGGCTCCACAGATACGCAGTATTTT. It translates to CASSLTGGSTDTQYF.

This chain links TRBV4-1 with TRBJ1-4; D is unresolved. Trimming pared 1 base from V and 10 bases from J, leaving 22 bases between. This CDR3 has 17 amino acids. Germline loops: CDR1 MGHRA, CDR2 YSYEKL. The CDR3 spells CASSQADLGGIGSKLFF. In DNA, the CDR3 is TGCGCCAGCAGCCAAGCCGACTTGGGAGGGATCGGGTCAAAACTGTTTTTT.

DNA for the CDR3: TGTGCCAGCAGCTTAGATGCGTATTCGTCATTGTACTTC. Translating it yields CASSLDAYSSLYF. The V call is TRBV7-9, the J call TRBJ2-7; no firm D call. Germline V CDR1 and CDR2: SEHNR, FQNEAQ (reference sequence). V was pared by 1 base and J by 12 bases, with 16 bases between. The CDR3 is 13 residues long.

CDR3: CASTNGVAGLADTQYF. DNA of the CDR3: TGTGCCAGTACCAATGGGGTGGCAGGGCTCGCAGATACGCAGTATTTT. V is TRBV2 and J is TRBJ2-3; the D gene is possibly TRBD1 (5 bases). Trimming left V 9 bases short and J 4 bases short, with 23 bases between. The germline CDR1 and CDR2 sequences are SNHLY and FYNNEI. The CDR3 is 16 amino acids.